What follows are 2 T cell receptor beta chains derived from one specimen sequenced in a study of beta chain features in type 1 diabetes. The isolated RNA, all of it, was reverse transcribed, so expressed TCRB transcripts were what got sequenced. The assay was immunoSEQ multiplex PCR, and TCRdb's table has in-frame clones only and misses some. The sample lists about 350,000 clones; roughly 21% were seen once. The sequenced sample consisted of naive CD4+ T cells from blood. The receptors here all came from a woman aged 18-30 years in good health.

As for this clone: Other DNA sequences in the sample encode the same CDR3. The chain employs TRBV30 and TRBJ2-5; 7 nucleotides align to TRBD2. CDR1 and CDR2 from the germline V gene are GTSNPN and SVGIG (reference sequence). J lost 2 bases, V lost 1 base, and 1 base had no gene match. The CDR3 has 13 amino acids. CDR3: CAWSGGGQETQYF. CDR3 sequence (DNA): TGTGCCTGGAGTGGGGGGGGGCAAGAGACCCAGTACTTC.

In this sample, this clone turned up a few times. The J gene is TRBJ1-5, the V gene TRBV18; a possible D gene is TRBD1 (6 bases). The CDR3 spans 14 residues. From germline, CDR1 is KGHSH and CDR2 LQKENI. V lost 1 base and J 5 bases, leaving 9 bases between the germline ends. The CDR3 protein is CASSPQAGDQPQHF. The CDR3 DNA sequence: TGTGCCAGCTCACCACAGGCAGGGGATCAGCCCCAGCATTTT.